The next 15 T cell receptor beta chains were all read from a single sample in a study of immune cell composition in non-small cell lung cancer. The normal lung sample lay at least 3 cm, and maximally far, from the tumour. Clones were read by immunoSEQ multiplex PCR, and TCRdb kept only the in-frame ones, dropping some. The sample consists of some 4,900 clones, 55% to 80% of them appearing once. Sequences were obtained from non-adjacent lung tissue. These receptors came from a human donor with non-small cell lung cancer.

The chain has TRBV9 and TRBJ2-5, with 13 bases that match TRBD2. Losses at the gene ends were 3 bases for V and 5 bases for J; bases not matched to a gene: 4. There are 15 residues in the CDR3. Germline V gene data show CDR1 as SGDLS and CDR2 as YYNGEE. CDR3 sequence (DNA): TGTGCCAGCAGCGCCGGGACTAGCGGGACGGAGACCCAGTACTTC. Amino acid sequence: CASSAGTSGTETQYF.

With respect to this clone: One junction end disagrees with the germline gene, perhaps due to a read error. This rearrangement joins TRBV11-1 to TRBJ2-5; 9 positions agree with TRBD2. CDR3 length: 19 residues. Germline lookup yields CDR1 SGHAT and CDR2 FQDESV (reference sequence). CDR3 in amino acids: CASSPSGGVGGGAQEAQYF. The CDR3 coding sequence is TGTGCCAGCAGCCCCTCGGGGGGTGTTGGCGGGGGGGCCCAAGAGGCCCAGTACTTC.

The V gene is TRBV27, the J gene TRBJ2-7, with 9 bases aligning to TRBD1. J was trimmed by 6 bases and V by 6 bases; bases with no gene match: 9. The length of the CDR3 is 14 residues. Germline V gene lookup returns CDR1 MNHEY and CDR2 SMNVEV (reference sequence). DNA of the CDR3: TGTGCCAGCAGCCAAACGCGACAGGGGGGCGAGCAGTACTTC. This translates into CASSQTRQGGEQYF.

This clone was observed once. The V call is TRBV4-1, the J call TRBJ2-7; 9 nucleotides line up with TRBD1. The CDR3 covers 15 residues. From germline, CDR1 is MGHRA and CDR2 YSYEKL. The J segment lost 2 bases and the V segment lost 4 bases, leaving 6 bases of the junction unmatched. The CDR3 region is CASSPGQGSAYEQYF. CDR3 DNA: TGCGCCAGCAGCCCTGGACAGGGGAGCGCCTACGAGCAGTACTTC.

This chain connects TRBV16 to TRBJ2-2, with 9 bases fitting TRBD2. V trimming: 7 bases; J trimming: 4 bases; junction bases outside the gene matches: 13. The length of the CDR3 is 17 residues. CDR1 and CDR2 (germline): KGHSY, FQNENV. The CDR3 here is CASTTRSLAGTTGELFF. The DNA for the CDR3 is TGTGCCAGCACTACTAGATCCCTAGCGGGAACCACCGGGGAGCTGTTTTTT.

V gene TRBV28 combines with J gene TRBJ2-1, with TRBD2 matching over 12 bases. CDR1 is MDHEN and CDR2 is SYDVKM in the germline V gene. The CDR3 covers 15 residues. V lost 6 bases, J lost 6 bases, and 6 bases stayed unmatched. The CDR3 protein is CASSLGLAGTNEQFF. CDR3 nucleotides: TGTGCCAGCAGCCTCGGACTAGCGGGAACCAATGAGCAGTTCTTC. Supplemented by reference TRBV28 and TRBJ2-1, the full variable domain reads DVKVTQSSRYLVKRTGEKVFLECVQDMDHENMFWYRQDPGLGLRLIYFSYDVKMKEKGDIPEGYSVSREKKERFSLILESASTNQTSMYLCASSLGLAGTNEQFFGPGTRLTVL.

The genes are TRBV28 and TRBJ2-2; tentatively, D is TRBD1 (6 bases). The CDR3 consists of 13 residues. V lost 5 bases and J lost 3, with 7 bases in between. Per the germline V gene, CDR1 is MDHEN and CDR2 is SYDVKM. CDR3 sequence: CASSTGYTGELFF. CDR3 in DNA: TGTGCCAGCAGTACAGGGTACACCGGGGAGCTGTTTTTT. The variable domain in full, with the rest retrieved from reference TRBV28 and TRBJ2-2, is DVKVTQSSRYLVKRTGEKVFLECVQDMDHENMFWYRQDPGLGLRLIYFSYDVKMKEKGDIPEGYSVSREKKERFSLILESASTNQTSMYLCASSTGYTGELFFGEGSRLTVL.

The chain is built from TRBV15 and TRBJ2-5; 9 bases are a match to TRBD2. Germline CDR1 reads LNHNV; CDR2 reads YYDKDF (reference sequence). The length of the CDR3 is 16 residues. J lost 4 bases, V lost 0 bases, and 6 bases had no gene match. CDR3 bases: TGTGCCACCAGCAGAGATCTCTTAGCGGGAGTAGAGACCCAGTACTTC. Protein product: CATSRDLLAGVETQYF.

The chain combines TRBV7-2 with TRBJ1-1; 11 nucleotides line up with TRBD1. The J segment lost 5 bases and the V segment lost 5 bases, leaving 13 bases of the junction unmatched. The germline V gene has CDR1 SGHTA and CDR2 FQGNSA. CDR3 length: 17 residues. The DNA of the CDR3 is TGTGCCAGCAGCACCCGGACAGGGGGCCCTATCAGGACTGAAGCTTTCTTT. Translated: CASSTRTGGPIRTEAFF.

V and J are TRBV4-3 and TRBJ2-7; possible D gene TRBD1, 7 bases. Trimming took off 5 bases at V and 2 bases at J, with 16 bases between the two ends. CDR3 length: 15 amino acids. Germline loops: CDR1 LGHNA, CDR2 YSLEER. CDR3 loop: CASSSQGGSPYEQYF. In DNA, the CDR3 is TGCGCCAGCAGCTCCCAGGGGGGCAGTCCCTACGAGCAGTACTTC.

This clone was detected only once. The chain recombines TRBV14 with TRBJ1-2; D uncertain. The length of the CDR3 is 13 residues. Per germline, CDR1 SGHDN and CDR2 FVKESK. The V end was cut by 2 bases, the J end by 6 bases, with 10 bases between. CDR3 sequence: CASSQFGINGYTF. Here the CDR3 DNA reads TGTGCCAGCAGCCAATTCGGGATAAATGGCTACACCTTC.

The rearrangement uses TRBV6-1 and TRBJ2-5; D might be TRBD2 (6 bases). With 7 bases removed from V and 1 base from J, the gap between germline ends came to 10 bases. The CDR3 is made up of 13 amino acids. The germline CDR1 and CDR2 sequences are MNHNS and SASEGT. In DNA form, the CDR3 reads TGTGCCAGCACAGGCGGGGTCCAAGAGACCCAGTACTTC. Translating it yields CASTGGVQETQYF.

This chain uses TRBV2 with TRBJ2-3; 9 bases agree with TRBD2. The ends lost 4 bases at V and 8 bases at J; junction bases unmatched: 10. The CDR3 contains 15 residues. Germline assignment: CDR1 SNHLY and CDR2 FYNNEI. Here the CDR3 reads CASSVLAGPAGTQYF. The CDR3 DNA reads TGTGCCAGCAGTGTACTAGCGGGCCCGGCGGGTACGCAGTATTTT.

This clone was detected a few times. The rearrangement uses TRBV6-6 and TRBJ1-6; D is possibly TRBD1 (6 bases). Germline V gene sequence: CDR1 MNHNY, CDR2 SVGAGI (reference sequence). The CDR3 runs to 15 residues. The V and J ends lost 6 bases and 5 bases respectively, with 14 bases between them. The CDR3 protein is CASRRQALDNSPLHF. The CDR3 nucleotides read TGTGCCAGCAGAAGACAGGCCCTTGATAATTCACCCCTCCACTTT.

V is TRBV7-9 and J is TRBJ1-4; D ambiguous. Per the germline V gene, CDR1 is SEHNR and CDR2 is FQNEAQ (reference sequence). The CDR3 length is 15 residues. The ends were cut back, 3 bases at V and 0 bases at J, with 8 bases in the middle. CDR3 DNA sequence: TGTGCCAGCAGCTTTCCGTCTACAACTAATGAAAAACTGTTTTTT. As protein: CASSFPSTTNEKLFF.